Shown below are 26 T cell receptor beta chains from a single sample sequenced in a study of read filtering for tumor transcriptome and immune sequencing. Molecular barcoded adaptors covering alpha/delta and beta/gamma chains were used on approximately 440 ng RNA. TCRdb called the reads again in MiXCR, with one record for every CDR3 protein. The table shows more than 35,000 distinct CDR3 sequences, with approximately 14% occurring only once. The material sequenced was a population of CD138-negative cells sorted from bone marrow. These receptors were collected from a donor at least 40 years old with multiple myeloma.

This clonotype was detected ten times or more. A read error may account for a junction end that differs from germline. In DNA, the CDR3 is TGCGCCAGCAACCAAGGGGAGGGGGTTCTCTATGGCTACACCTTC. It translates to CASNQGEGVLYGYTF. The chain uses TRBV4-1 and TRBJ1-2, with D perhaps matching TRBD1 (6 bases). Germline V CDR1 and CDR2: MGHRA, YSYEKL. The CDR3 is 15 residues long.

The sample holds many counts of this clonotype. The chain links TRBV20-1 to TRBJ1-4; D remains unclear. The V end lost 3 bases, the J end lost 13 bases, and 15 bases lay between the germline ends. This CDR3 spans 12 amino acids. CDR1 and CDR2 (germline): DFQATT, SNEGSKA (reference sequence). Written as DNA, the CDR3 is TGCAGTGCTAGTAGTCCGAACCGTGGACTGTTTTTT. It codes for CSASSPNRGLFF.

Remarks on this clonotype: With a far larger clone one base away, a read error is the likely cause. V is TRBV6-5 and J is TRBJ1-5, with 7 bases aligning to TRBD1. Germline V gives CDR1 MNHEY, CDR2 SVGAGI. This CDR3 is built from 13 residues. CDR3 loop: CATTDRAGQSQHF. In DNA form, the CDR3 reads TGTGCCACCACAGACAGGGCCGGTCAGTCCCAGCATTTT.

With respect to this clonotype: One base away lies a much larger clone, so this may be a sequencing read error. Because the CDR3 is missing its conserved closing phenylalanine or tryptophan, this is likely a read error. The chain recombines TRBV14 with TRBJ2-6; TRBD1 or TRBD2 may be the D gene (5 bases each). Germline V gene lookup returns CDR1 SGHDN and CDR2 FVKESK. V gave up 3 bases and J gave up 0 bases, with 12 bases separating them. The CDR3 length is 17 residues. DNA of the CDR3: TGTGCCAGCAGCCACTGGGGACGGAACTCTGGGGCCAACGTCCTGACTTCC. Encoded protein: CASSHWGRNSGANVLTS.

The CDR3 nucleotides are TGTGCCACCAGTGGGTCAGAAGATAGCAATCAGCCCCAGCATTTT. Translated, it gives CATSGSEDSNQPQHF. The chain employs TRBV24-1 and TRBJ1-5; D unresolved. With 5 bases removed from V and 0 bases from J, the gap between germline ends came to 10 bases. The CDR3 sequence is 15 residues long. Germline values: CDR1 KGHDR, CDR2 SFDVKD.

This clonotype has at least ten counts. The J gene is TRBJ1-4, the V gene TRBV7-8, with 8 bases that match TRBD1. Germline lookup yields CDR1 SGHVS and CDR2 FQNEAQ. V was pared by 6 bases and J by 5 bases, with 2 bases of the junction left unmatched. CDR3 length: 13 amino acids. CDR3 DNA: TGTGCCAGCAGGAGGACAGGGAATGAAAAACTGTTTTTT. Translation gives CASRRTGNEKLFF.

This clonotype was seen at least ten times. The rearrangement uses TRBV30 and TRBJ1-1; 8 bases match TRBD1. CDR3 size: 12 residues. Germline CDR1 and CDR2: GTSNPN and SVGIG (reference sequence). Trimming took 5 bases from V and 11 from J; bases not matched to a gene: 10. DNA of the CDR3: TGTGCCTGGTCCGGACAGGGAACTGGTGCTTTCTTT. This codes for CAWSGQGTGAFF.

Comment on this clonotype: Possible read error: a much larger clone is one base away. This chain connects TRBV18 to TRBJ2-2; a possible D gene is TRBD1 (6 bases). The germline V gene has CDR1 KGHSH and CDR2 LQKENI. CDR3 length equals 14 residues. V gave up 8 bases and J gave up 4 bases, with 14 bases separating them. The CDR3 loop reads CASPRQGITGELFF. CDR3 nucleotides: TGTGCCAGCCCACGCCAGGGGATCACCGGGGAGCTGTTTTTT.

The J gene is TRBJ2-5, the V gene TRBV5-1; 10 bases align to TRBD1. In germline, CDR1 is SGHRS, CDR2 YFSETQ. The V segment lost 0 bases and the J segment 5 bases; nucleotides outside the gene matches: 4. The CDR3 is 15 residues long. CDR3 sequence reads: CASSLAGTGEETQYF. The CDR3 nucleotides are TGCGCCAGCAGCTTGGCCGGGACAGGGGAGGAGACCCAGTACTTC. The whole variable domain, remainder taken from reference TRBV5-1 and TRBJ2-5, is KAGVTQTPRYLIKTRGQQVTLSCSPISGHRSVSWYQQTPGQGLQFLFEYFSETQRNKGNFPGRFSGRQFSNSRSEMNVSTLELGDSALYLCASSLAGTGEETQYFGPGTRLLVL.

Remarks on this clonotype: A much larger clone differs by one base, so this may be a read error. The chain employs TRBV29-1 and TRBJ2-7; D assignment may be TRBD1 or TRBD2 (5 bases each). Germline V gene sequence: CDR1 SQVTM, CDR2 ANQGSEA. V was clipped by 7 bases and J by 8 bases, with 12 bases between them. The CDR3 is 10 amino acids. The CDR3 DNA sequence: TGCAGCGCCGGGACCAACAAGCAGTACTTC. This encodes CSAGTNKQYF.

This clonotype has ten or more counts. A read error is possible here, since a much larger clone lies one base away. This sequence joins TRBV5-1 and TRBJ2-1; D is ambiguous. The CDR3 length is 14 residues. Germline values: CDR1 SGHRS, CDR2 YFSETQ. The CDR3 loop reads CASSLDAAYNGQFF. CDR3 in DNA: TGCGCCAGCAGCTTGGACGCAGCTTACAATGGGCAGTTCTTC.

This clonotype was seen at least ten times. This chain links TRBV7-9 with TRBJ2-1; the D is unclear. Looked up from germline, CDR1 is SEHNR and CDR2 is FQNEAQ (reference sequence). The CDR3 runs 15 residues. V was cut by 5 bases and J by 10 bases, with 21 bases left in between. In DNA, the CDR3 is TGTGCCAGCAGCGACCGAACAGACCCCCTCGGGGAGCAGTTCTTC. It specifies CASSDRTDPLGEQFF.

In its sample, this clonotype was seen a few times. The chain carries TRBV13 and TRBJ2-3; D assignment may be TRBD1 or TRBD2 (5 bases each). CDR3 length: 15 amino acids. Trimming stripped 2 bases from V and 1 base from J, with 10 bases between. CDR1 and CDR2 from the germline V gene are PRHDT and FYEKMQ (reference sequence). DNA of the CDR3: TGTGCCAGCAGCTTAAGGACGGGACGCACAGATACGCAGTATTTT. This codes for CASSLRTGRTDTQYF.

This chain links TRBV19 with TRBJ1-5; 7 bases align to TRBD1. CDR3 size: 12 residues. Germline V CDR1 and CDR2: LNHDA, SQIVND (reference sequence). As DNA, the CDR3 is TGTGCATGCAGGGGGATTGATCAGCCCCAGCATTTT. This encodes CACRGIDQPQHF.

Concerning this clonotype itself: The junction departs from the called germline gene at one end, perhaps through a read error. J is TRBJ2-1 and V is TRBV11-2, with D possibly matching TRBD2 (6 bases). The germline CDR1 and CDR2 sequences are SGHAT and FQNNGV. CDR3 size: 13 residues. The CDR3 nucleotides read TGTGCCAGCAGCTATAGCGGACCCACTGAGCAGTCCTTC. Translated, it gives CASSYSGPTEQSF.

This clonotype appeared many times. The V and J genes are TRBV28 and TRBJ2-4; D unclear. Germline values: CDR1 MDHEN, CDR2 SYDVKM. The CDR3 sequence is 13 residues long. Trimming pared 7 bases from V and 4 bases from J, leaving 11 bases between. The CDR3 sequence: CASKTGRKNIQYF. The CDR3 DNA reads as TGTGCCAGCAAGACCGGCCGTAAAAACATTCAGTACTTC.

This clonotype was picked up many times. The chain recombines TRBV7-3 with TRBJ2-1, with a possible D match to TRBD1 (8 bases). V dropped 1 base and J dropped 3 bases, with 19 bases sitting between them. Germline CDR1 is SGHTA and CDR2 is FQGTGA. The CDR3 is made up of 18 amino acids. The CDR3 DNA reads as TGTGCCAGCAGCTTAAATCCTACAGGGGGGGGCTTCTACAATGAGCAGTTCTTC. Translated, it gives CASSLNPTGGGFYNEQFF.

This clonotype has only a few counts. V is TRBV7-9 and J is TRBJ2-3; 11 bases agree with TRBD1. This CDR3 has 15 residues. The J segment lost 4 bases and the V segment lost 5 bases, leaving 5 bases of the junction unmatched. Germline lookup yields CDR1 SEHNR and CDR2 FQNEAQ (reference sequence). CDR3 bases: TGTGCCAGCAGCGGCGGGACAGGGGGATCAGATACGCAGTATTTT. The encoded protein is CASSGGTGGSDTQYF.

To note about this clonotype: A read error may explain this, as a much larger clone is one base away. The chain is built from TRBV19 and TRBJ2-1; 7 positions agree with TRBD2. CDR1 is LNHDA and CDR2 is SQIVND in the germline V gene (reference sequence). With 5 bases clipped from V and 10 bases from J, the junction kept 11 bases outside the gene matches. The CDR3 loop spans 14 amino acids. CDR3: CASSLSGPVYEQFF. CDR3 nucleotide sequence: TGTGCCAGTAGTCTTAGCGGGCCGGTCTACGAGCAGTTCTTC.

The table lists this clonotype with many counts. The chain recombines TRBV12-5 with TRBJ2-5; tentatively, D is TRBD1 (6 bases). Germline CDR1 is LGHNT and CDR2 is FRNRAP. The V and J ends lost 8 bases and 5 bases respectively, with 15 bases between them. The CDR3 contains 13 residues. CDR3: CASQVDRGETQYF. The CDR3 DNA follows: TGTGCTAGTCAGGTGGACAGAGGGGAGACCCAGTACTTC. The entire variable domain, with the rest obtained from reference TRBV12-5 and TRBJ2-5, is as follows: DARVTQTPRHKVTEMGQEVTMRCQPILGHNTVFWYRQTMMQGLELLAYFRNRAPLDDSGMPKDRFSAEMPDATLATLKIQPSEPRDSAVYFCASQVDRGETQYFGPGTRLLVL.

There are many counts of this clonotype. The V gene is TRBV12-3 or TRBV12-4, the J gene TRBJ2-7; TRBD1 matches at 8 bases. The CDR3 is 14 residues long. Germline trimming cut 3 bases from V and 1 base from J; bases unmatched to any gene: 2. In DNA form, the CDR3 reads TGTGCCAGCAGTTTGGGGGACAGGTCCTACGAGCAGTACTTC. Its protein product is CASSLGDRSYEQYF.

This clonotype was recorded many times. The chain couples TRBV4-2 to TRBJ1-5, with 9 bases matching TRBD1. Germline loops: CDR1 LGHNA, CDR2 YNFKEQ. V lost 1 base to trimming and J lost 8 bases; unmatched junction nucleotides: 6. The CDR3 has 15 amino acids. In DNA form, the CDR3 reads TGTGCCAGCAGCCAAGTAGGACAGGGGAATAAGCCCCAGCATTTT. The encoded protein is CASSQVGQGNKPQHF.

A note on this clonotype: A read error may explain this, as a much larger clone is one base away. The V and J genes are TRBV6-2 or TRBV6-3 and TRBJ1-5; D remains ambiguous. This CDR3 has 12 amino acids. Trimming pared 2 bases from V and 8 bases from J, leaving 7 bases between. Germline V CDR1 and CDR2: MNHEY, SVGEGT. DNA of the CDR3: TGTGCCAGCAGTTACCCATGGGAGCCCCAGCATTTT. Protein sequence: CASSYPWEPQHF.

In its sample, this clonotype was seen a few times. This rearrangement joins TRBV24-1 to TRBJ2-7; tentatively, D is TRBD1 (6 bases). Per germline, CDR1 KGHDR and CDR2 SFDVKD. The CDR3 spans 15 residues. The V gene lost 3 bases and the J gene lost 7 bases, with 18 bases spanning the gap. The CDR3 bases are TGTGCCACCAGTGATGGGGGCTGGGGGATTCAAGAGCAGTACTTC. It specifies CATSDGGWGIQEQYF.

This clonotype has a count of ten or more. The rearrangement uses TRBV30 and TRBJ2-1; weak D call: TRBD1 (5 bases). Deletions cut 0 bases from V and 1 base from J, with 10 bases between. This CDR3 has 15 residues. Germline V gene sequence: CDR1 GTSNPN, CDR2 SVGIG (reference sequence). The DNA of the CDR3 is TGTGCCTGGAGTGTGAAGGGGTGGTCCTACAATGAGCAGTTCTTC. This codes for CAWSVKGWSYNEQFF.

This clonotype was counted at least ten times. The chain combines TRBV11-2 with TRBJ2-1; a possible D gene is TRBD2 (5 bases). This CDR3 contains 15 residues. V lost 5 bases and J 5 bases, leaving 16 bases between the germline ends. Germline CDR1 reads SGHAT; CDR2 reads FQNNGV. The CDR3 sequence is CASSQVGLPDNEQFF. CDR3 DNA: TGTGCCAGCAGCCAAGTTGGACTTCCCGACAATGAGCAGTTCTTC. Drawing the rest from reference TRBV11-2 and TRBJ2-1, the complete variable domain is EAGVAQSPRYKIIEKRQSVAFWCNPISGHATLYWYQQILGQGPKLLIQFQNNGVVDDSQLPKDRFSAERLKGVDSTLKIQPAKLEDSAVYLCASSQVGLPDNEQFFGPGTRLTVL.